Listed below are T cell receptor beta chains from one sample, sequenced in a study of blood T cell repertoires in COVID-19. TCRdb's copy holds only in-frame clones and misses some; the assay was immunoSEQ multiplex PCR. The sample yields about 55,000 clones, 83% seen once. The sequenced material came from peripheral blood. The receptor source for this set is a woman aged 60 to 75 with acute or convalescent COVID-19. The CDR3 runs from the conserved cysteine through the conserved F or W. Fields, in order: J gene, D gene, clone size, V gene, CDR3 protein, CDR3 DNA. The D gene is left open where the match is weak. Clone size appears in some rows only: once, few, many, or a class for an expanded clone.

J gene: TRBJ1-6; D gene: TRBD1; clone size: once; V gene: TRBV20-1; CDR3 protein: CSASYGQGNSPLHF; CDR3 DNA: TGCAGTGCTAGTTATGGACAGGGTAATTCACCCCTCCACTTT
J gene: TRBJ1-4; D gene: TRBD1; clone size: NA; V gene: TRBV9; CDR3 protein: CASSVGTGKVNEKLFF; CDR3 DNA: TGTGCCAGCAGCGTCGGGACAGGGAAGGTAAATGAAAAACTGTTTTTT
J gene: TRBJ1-3; D gene: TRBD1; clone size: NA; V gene: TRBV15; CDR3 protein: CATSRTFAGTGGNTIYF; CDR3 DNA: TGTGCCACCAGCAGAACTTTCGCCGGGACAGGAGGAAACACCATATATTTT
J gene: TRBJ2-2; D gene: TRBD1; clone size: NA; V gene: TRBV30; CDR3 protein: CAWDGQAVTGELFF; CDR3 DNA: TGTGCCTGGGACGGACAGGCGGTAACCGGGGAGCTGTTTTTT
J gene: TRBJ2-5; D gene: NA; clone size: once; V gene: TRBV5-1; CDR3 protein: CASSRDWGVQETQYF; CDR3 DNA: TGCGCCAGCAGCCGAGACTGGGGGGTACAAGAGACCCAGTACTTC
J gene: TRBJ2-1; D gene: TRBD1; clone size: once; V gene: TRBV5-1; CDR3 protein: CASSFPQGDEQFF; CDR3 DNA: TGCGCCAGCAGCTTCCCACAGGGGGATGAGCAGTTCTTC
J gene: TRBJ2-1; D gene: TRBD2; clone size: NA; V gene: TRBV12-3/TRBV12-4; CDR3 protein: CASSPSGRAEQFF; CDR3 DNA: TGTGCCAGCAGCCCTAGCGGGAGAGCTGAGCAGTTCTTC
J gene: TRBJ2-2; D gene: TRBD1; clone size: NA; V gene: TRBV18; CDR3 protein: CASSEGQGGTGELFF; CDR3 DNA: TGTGCCAGCTCCGAGGGACAGGGAGGCACCGGGGAGCTGTTTTTT
J gene: TRBJ1-5; D gene: NA; clone size: few; V gene: TRBV5-5; CDR3 protein: CASSLDRVYQPQHF; CDR3 DNA: TGTGCCAGCAGCTTGGACAGGGTGTATCAGCCCCAGCATTTT
J gene: TRBJ1-3; D gene: NA; clone size: once; V gene: TRBV7-9; CDR3 protein: CASSLEGVSGNTIYF; CDR3 DNA: TGTGCCAGCAGCTTAGAAGGGGTATCGGGAAACACCATATATTTT
J gene: TRBJ2-7; D gene: TRBD2; clone size: few; V gene: TRBV9; CDR3 protein: CASSVGPGTNYEQYF; CDR3 DNA: TGTGCCAGCAGCGTAGGGCCAGGGACTAACTACGAGCAGTACTTC
J gene: TRBJ1-6; D gene: NA; clone size: NA; V gene: TRBV6-1; CDR3 protein: CASSEVGGSSYNSPLHF; CDR3 DNA: TGTGCCAGCAGTGAAGTAGGAGGGAGCTCCTATAATTCACCCCTCCACTTT
J gene: TRBJ1-1; D gene: NA; clone size: NA; V gene: TRBV14; CDR3 protein: CASSRGLSNTEAFF; CDR3 DNA: TGTGCCAGCAGCCGCGGGCTATCGAACACTGAAGCTTTCTTT
J gene: TRBJ2-1; D gene: TRBD2; clone size: NA; V gene: TRBV5-1; CDR3 protein: CASSSGTSGYNEQFF; CDR3 DNA: TGCGCCAGCAGCTCCGGGACTAGCGGATACAATGAGCAGTTCTTC
J gene: TRBJ2-1; D gene: NA; clone size: NA; V gene: TRBV20-1; CDR3 protein: CSARVPDEQFF; CDR3 DNA: TGCAGTGCTAGAGTCCCGGATGAGCAGTTCTTC
J gene: TRBJ2-1; D gene: TRBD2; clone size: NA; V gene: TRBV11-1; CDR3 protein: CASSKLAGEYNEQFF; CDR3 DNA: TGTGCCAGCAGCAAACTAGCGGGGGAATACAATGAGCAGTTCTTC
J gene: TRBJ1-5; D gene: TRBD1; clone size: NA; V gene: TRBV19; CDR3 protein: CASSREQGPQPQHF; CDR3 DNA: TGTGCCAGTAGCCGGGAACAGGGGCCTCAGCCCCAGCATTTT
J gene: TRBJ2-7; D gene: NA; clone size: once; V gene: TRBV28; CDR3 protein: CASSLPPWPESSYEQYF; CDR3 DNA: TGTGCCAGCAGTTTGCCTCCCTGGCCGGAGAGCTCCTACGAGCAGTACTTC
J gene: TRBJ1-2; D gene: NA; clone size: NA; V gene: TRBV7-9; CDR3 protein: CASSVETSYGYTF; CDR3 DNA: TGTGCCAGCAGCGTGGAGACCTCTTATGGCTACACCTTC
J gene: TRBJ1-1; D gene: TRBD1; clone size: NA; V gene: TRBV5-1; CDR3 protein: CASSLGTGGGTEAFF; CDR3 DNA: TGCGCCAGCAGCTTGGGGACAGGGGGAGGCACTGAAGCTTTCTTT
J gene: TRBJ1-1; D gene: TRBD1; clone size: NA; V gene: TRBV6-4; CDR3 protein: CARECRDSGRPENTEAFF; CDR3 DNA: TGTGCCAGGGAGTGTAGGGACAGCGGTCGCCCTGAGAACACTGAAGCTTTCTTT
J gene: TRBJ1-1; D gene: NA; clone size: NA; V gene: TRBV12-3/TRBV12-4; CDR3 protein: CASTFGAGTEAFF; CDR3 DNA: TGTGCCAGCACTTTTGGGGCTGGCACTGAAGCTTTCTTT
J gene: TRBJ1-1; D gene: TRBD1; clone size: once; V gene: TRBV5-1; CDR3 protein: CASKTGVYMDTEAFF; CDR3 DNA: TGCGCCAGCAAAACAGGGGTTTACATGGACACTGAAGCTTTCTTT
J gene: TRBJ1-1; D gene: NA; clone size: NA; V gene: TRBV7-9; CDR3 protein: CASSNPDSEAFF; CDR3 DNA: TGTGCCAGCAGCAATCCTGACAGTGAAGCTTTCTTT
J gene: TRBJ2-7; D gene: NA; clone size: NA; V gene: TRBV6-5; CDR3 protein: CASSYSRGTYEQYF; CDR3 DNA: TGTGCCAGCAGTTACTCCCGGGGGACCTACGAGCAGTACTTC
J gene: TRBJ1-1; D gene: NA; clone size: NA; V gene: TRBV29-1; CDR3 protein: CSVGSGRGTEAFF; CDR3 DNA: TGCAGCGTTGGGTCAGGGCGGGGGACTGAAGCTTTCTTT
J gene: TRBJ2-5; D gene: TRBD1; clone size: few; V gene: TRBV24-1; CDR3 protein: CATSDLRTGGVETQYF; CDR3 DNA: TGTGCCACCAGTGACCTGAGGACAGGGGGCGTCGAGACCCAGTACTTC
J gene: TRBJ1-4; D gene: TRBD1; clone size: NA; V gene: TRBV18; CDR3 protein: CASSPGQGLEEKLFF; CDR3 DNA: TGTGCCAGCTCACCTGGACAGGGTCTGGAAGAAAAACTGTTTTTT
J gene: TRBJ2-5; D gene: NA; clone size: NA; V gene: TRBV28; CDR3 protein: CASSRGGSRETQYF; CDR3 DNA: TGTGCCAGCAGCCGAGGTGGGTCCCGGGAGACCCAGTACTTC
J gene: TRBJ1-1; D gene: NA; clone size: NA; V gene: TRBV6-5; CDR3 protein: CASSSQGLNTEAFF; CDR3 DNA: TGTGCCAGCAGTTCCCAGGGATTGAACACTGAAGCTTTCTTT
J gene: TRBJ1-1; D gene: NA; clone size: NA; V gene: TRBV30; CDR3 protein: CAWSVGRKLLNTEAFF; CDR3 DNA: TGTGCCTGGAGTGTGGGGCGGAAGCTCCTAAACACTGAAGCTTTCTTT
J gene: TRBJ1-1; D gene: TRBD1; clone size: once; V gene: TRBV18; CDR3 protein: CASSRSTGMNTEAFF; CDR3 DNA: TGTGCCAGCTCAAGATCGACAGGGATGAACACTGAAGCTTTCTTT
J gene: TRBJ1-1; D gene: TRBD1; clone size: NA; V gene: TRBV4-1; CDR3 protein: CASSQGQGGNTEAFF; CDR3 DNA: TGCGCCAGCAGCCAAGGACAGGGGGGGAACACTGAAGCTTTCTTT